This T cell receptor (beta chain) was captured by sequencing in a study of CD8+ T cells in alopecia areata. Study overall: Treated patients took oral tofacitinib at 5 to 10 mg twice daily. General observations from the study: Scalp clonality and expanded CD8+ clones among the top 100 were significantly decreased by tofacitinib. Mouse data revealed clearer TCR sharing than patient data did, a gap possibly tied to HLA.

With respect to this clone: Its specificity is unknown.

Extracted RNA was reverse transcribed into cDNA, the sequencing template. Produced via immunoSEQ multiplex PCR; TCRdb's table is partial and in-frame only. Among around 180,000 clones listed, just under 65% were seen once. Treatment here: oral pan-JAK inhibitor, 5-10 mg twice daily. Germline V gives CDR1 SNHLY, CDR2 FYNNEI. The length of the CDR3 is 13 residues. V was trimmed by 5 bases and J by 0 bases, leaving 8 bases between them. This receptor was obtained from a human donor with alopecia areata. The sample consisted of CD4+ T cells sorted from blood, taken around week 50, from a patient treated with tofacitinib. The V gene is TRBV2, the J gene TRBJ2-7; the D is unclear. This CDR3 reads CASSQGPSYEQYF. In DNA form, the CDR3 reads TGTGCCAGCAGTCAAGGACCCTCCTACGAGCAGTACTTC.